This T cell receptor (beta chain) is from a study of OX40 agonist ivuxolimab in advanced cancers. The data were produced by immunoSEQ multiplex PCR, yet TCRdb's version contains in-frame clones alone and is incomplete. In the table there are some 74,000 clones, over 75% of which are singletons. The CDR3 has 17 amino acids. V was pared by 5 bases and J by 4 bases, with 9 bases of the junction left unmatched. Germline V lookup: CDR1 LNHDA, CDR2 SQIVND (reference sequence). For this clone: Its cognate antigen is unknown.

General observations from the study: By week 6 at 0.1 to 3.0 mg/kg, blood CD4+ and CD8+ T cells had expanded clonally. Among the least clonally expanded were partial responders at 0.1-3.0 mg/kg.

The rearrangement joins TRBV19 to TRBJ2-2; 11 bases align to TRBD2. The sample here was CD4+ or CD8+ T cells sorted from blood, taken in a trial of the OX40 agonist ivuxolimab. This receptor was identified in an adult with an advanced solid tumor such as melanoma, head and neck, liver or kidney cancer. CDR3 nucleotide sequence: TGTGCCAGTAGTCTCCGGACTAGCGGGTCGTCCACCGGGGAGCTGTTTTTT. This gives the protein CASSLRTSGSSTGELFF.